This passage covers 20 T cell receptor beta chains from one sample sequenced in a study of radiation and T cells in renal cell carcinoma. Some clones are missing from TCRdb's copy, which holds only in-frame ones; the method was immunoSEQ multiplex PCR. The sample shows roughly 100,000 clones, approximately 86% of them seen only once. Time point in this sample: baseline pretreatment blood. Treatment in this sample: 15 Gy SBRT to primary tumor, nephrectomy 4 weeks later. The starting material was blood, obtained from a patient whose treatment included radiotherapy and nephrectomy. The source is a man aged 50-59 years with renal cell carcinoma.

The V and J genes are TRBV30 and TRBJ2-3; 7 nucleotides line up with TRBD1. After removal of 8 bases from V and 2 bases from J, the junction contained 10 bases not matched to a gene. The V gene's germline CDR1 is GTSNPN and CDR2 SVGIG (reference sequence). This CDR3 spans 14 amino acids. This CDR3 is CAANTGVTTDTQYF. Written as DNA, the CDR3 is TGTGCCGCCAATACAGGGGTCACCACAGATACGCAGTATTTT.

The rearrangement links TRBV7-2 to TRBJ1-1; D remains ambiguous. The CDR3 is 13 residues long. Looked up from germline, CDR1 is SGHTA and CDR2 is FQGNSA. Deletions cut 4 bases from V and 0 bases from J, with 6 bases between. Written as DNA, the CDR3 is TGTGCCAGCAGCTCGGCCATGAACACTGAAGCTTTCTTT. It encodes CASSSAMNTEAFF.

The rearrangement joins TRBV14 to TRBJ1-2; D remains unclear. Germline-derived CDR1 and CDR2 are SGHDN and FVKESK. The length of the CDR3 is 13 residues. The V and J ends lost 5 bases and 8 bases respectively, with 15 bases between them. CDR3 in DNA: TGTGCCAGCAGCAGCTCGCGTACGGGAGGCTACACCTTC. The encoded protein is CASSSSRTGGYTF.

The V gene is TRBV30, the J gene TRBJ2-7, with D perhaps matching TRBD2 (6 bases). The V gene lost 5 bases and the J gene lost 2 bases, with 13 bases spanning the gap. Germline lookup yields CDR1 GTSNPN and CDR2 SVGIG (reference sequence). This CDR3 is built from 13 residues. CDR3 DNA sequence: TGTGCCTGGGGGGGGAGTATAGCCTACGAGCAGTACTTC. This translates into CAWGGSIAYEQYF.

The rearrangement joins TRBV7-6 to TRBJ2-7, with TRBD1 matching 7 bases. The CDR3 runs 14 residues. Germline V gene lookup returns CDR1 SGHVS and CDR2 FNYEAQ. J was trimmed by 2 bases and V by 8 bases; bases with no gene match: 9. The CDR3 DNA is TGTGCCAGCTCGGTCGGGACAGTGGCCTACGAGCAGTACTTC. It is translated as CASSVGTVAYEQYF.

This clone came up a few times. The V call is TRBV19, the J call TRBJ1-5; TRBD1 aligns across 10 bases. Per the germline V gene, CDR1 is LNHDA and CDR2 is SQIVND (reference sequence). J was trimmed by 3 bases and V by 3 bases; bases with no gene match: 5. The CDR3 sequence is 16 residues long. The CDR3 protein is CASSIPGQGFNQPQHF. The CDR3 nucleotides are TGTGCCAGTAGTATTCCGGGACAGGGGTTCAATCAGCCCCAGCATTTT. Variable domain in full (rest from reference TRBV19 and TRBJ1-5): DGGITQSPKYLFRKEGQNVTLSCEQNLNHDAMYWYRQDPGQGLRLIYYSQIVNDFQKGDIAEGYSVSREKKESFPLTVTSAQKNPTAFYLCASSIPGQGFNQPQHFGDGTRLSIL.

CDR3 DNA: TGCGCCAGCAGGGGGACAGGGGTCACAGATACGCAGTATTTT. Translated: CASRGTGVTDTQYF. This sequence joins TRBV5-1 and TRBJ2-3; 10 bases line up with TRBD1. The CDR3 spans 14 residues. Per germline, CDR1 SGHRS and CDR2 YFSETQ. V lost 5 bases to trimming and J lost 2 bases; unmatched junction nucleotides: 2. Based on the CDR3 plus reference TRBV5-1 and TRBJ2-3, the full variable domain is KAGVTQTPRYLIKTRGQQVTLSCSPISGHRSVSWYQQTPGQGLQFLFEYFSETQRNKGNFPGRFSGRQFSNSRSEMNVSTLELGDSALYLCASRGTGVTDTQYFGPGTRLTVL.

V is TRBV9 and J is TRBJ2-1; D is perhaps TRBD1 (5 bases). The CDR3 is 15 amino acids. V dropped 0 bases and J dropped 3 bases, with 10 bases sitting between them. The V gene's germline CDR1 is SGDLS and CDR2 YYNGEE. CDR3 DNA: TGTGCCAGCAGCGTAGCCCCGGACAACTACAATGAGCAGTTCTTC. It codes for CASSVAPDNYNEQFF.

The chain carries TRBV9 and TRBJ1-2; no firm D call. The V end lost 4 bases, the J end lost 5 bases, and 15 bases lay between the germline ends. The germline gives CDR1 SGDLS, CDR2 YYNGEE. The length of the CDR3 is 14 residues. CDR3 amino acids: CASSPRAIEYGYTF. In nucleotides, the CDR3 is TGTGCCAGCAGCCCTCGGGCGATAGAGTATGGCTACACCTTC.

V gene TRBV9 combines with J gene TRBJ2-5; D gene unclear. This CDR3 has 12 amino acids. The V gene lost 4 bases and the J gene lost 4 bases, with 8 bases spanning the gap. In germline, CDR1 is SGDLS, CDR2 YYNGEE. This chain's CDR3 is CASSFSGETQYF. As DNA, the CDR3 is TGTGCCAGCAGCTTCTCGGGAGAGACCCAGTACTTC.

This chain links TRBV6-8 with TRBJ1-1, with 8 positions matching TRBD1. After removal of 4 bases from V and 1 base from J, the junction contained 11 bases not matched to a gene. Germline loops: CDR1 MNHGY, CDR2 SAAAGT. There are 17 residues in the CDR3. CDR3 sequence reads: CASSSQRTGRGNTEAFF. CDR3 nucleotides: TGTGCCAGCAGTTCGCAGAGGACAGGGAGGGGGAACACTGAAGCTTTCTTT.

The V gene is TRBV7-2, the J gene TRBJ2-3; TRBD2 is a possible D gene (6 bases). V was cut by 4 bases and J by 4 bases, with 15 bases left in between. Germline assignment: CDR1 SGHTA and CDR2 FQGNSA. This CDR3 comprises 15 residues. CDR3 sequence reads: CASSSVTSYADTQYF. CDR3 sequence (DNA): TGTGCCAGCAGCTCAGTGACTAGTTACGCAGATACGCAGTATTTT. The whole variable domain, filled in from reference TRBV7-2 and TRBJ2-3, reads GAGVSQSPSNKVTEKGKDVELRCDPISGHTALYWYRQSLGQGLEFLIYFQGNSAPDKSGLPSDRFSAERTGGSVSTLTIQRTQQEDSAVYLCASSSVTSYADTQYFGPGTRLTVL.

This chain uses TRBV5-1 with TRBJ1-6; 10 bases agree with TRBD1. The CDR3 is made up of 15 amino acids. In germline, CDR1 is SGHRS, CDR2 YFSETQ. The V and J ends lost 4 bases and 8 bases, in that order; junction bases with no gene match: 6. The CDR3 reads CASSPGQGVDSPLHF. The CDR3 nucleotides read TGCGCCAGCAGCCCAGGACAGGGGGTAGATTCACCCCTCCACTTT.

This CDR3 is CASSLASSYEQYF. As DNA, the CDR3 is TGCGCCAGCAGCTTGGCCAGCTCCTACGAGCAGTACTTC. The rearrangement joins TRBV5-1 to TRBJ2-5; D unclear. The J call could be wrong; TRBJ2-7 is a better fit for the DNA end. The CDR3 totals 13 residues. The germline CDR1 and CDR2 sequences are SGHRS and YFSETQ.

This clone was recorded once. This chain connects TRBV5-1 to TRBJ2-5; possibly TRBD2 for D (6 bases). Trimming shortened V by 6 bases and J by 1 base, and 10 bases separated the two germline ends. This CDR3 has 13 residues. Germline V gene data show CDR1 as SGHRS and CDR2 as YFSETQ. This CDR3 is CASTAGFQETQYF. The CDR3 nucleotides read TGCGCCAGCACGGCGGGGTTCCAAGAGACCCAGTACTTC.

The chain joins TRBV5-1 to TRBJ1-1; no reliable D call. V was cut by 1 base and J by 1 base, with 5 bases left in between. The CDR3 is 13 amino acids. Germline loops: CDR1 SGHRS, CDR2 YFSETQ. The CDR3 DNA reads TGCGCCAGCAGCTTGTTATCGAACACTGAAGCTTTCTTT. It yields the protein CASSLLSNTEAFF.

This clone appeared a single time. The chain couples TRBV7-2 to TRBJ2-7; 12 bases are a match to TRBD2. V lost 2 bases and J lost 3; bases outside the gene matches: 5. CDR3 size: 16 residues. Per the germline V gene, CDR1 is SGHTA and CDR2 is FQGNSA. CDR3 residues: CASSLSPSGGVYEQYF. For the CDR3, the DNA is TGTGCCAGCAGCTTATCACCTAGCGGGGGGGTCTACGAGCAGTACTTC.

The V gene is TRBV2, the J gene TRBJ2-7; D uncertain. This CDR3 comprises 14 residues. Trimming cost V 3 bases and J 5 bases, with 14 bases left between them. The germline CDR1 and CDR2 sequences are SNHLY and FYNNEI. This CDR3 is CASSDRPGPNEQYF. Written as DNA, the CDR3 is TGTGCCAGCAGTGATAGACCGGGTCCTAACGAGCAGTACTTC.

The CDR3 DNA reads TGTGCCAGCAGCTTGGGGAGTGGAGCAACGATCGAGCAGTACTTC. It specifies CASSLGSGATIEQYF. The chain is built from TRBV5-8 and TRBJ2-7; D is unclear. The CDR3 contains 15 residues. The germline V gene has CDR1 SGHTS and CDR2 YDEGEE. V was pared by 0 bases and J by 6 bases, with 16 bases between.

The chain employs TRBV6-5 and TRBJ1-2; 7 bases agree with TRBD1. The CDR3 length is 13 residues. V lost 5 bases to trimming and J lost 2 bases; unmatched junction nucleotides: 2. Germline V gives CDR1 MNHEY, CDR2 SVGAGI. CDR3 sequence reads: CASSPQGNYGYTF. CDR3 nucleotide sequence: TGTGCCAGCAGTCCACAGGGGAACTATGGCTACACCTTC.